The rows below give T cell receptor beta chains drawn from one sample of a study of cytomegalovirus exposure and HLA in healthy donors. TCRdb keeps only in-frame clones here, not all; method: immunoSEQ multiplex PCR. This sample carries about 160,000 clones, approximately 74% of them seen once, and the ten largest clones take approximately 3%. The sequenced material came from PBMCs. Receptors originate from a woman aged 25-40 years in good health and CMV-seronegative. Each CDR3 is given with its conserved first and last residue. A D gene is named only where the DNA matches it firmly. Clone size is stated in some rows and not others, as once, few, many or a class when expanded.

V	size	J	D	CDR3	DNA
TRBV2	.	TRBJ1-5	.	CAPAGDNLSAQHF	TGTGCCCCCGCCGGGGATAACTTATCAGCCCAGCATTTT
TRBV28	few	TRBJ2-2	TRBD2	CASMLAGVTGELFF	TGTGCCAGCATGCTAGCGGGAGTCACCGGGGAGCTGTTTTTT
TRBV7-2	.	TRBJ1-2	TRBD1	CASSPRTGNYGYTF	TGTGCCAGCAGCCCCCGGACAGGAAACTATGGCTACACCTTC
TRBV6-4	few	TRBJ2-2	.	CASKDSYYTGELFF	TGTGCCAGCAAGGACAGCTATTACACCGGGGAGCTGTTTTTT
TRBV6-1	.	TRBJ1-2	TRBD1	CASSDGQGARGYGYTF	TGTGCCAGCAGTGATGGACAGGGGGCGCGGGGCTATGGCTACACCTTC
TRBV5-4	.	TRBJ2-3	.	CASSLVGGMDTQYF	TGTGCCAGCAGCTTGGTTGGGGGCATGGATACGCAGTATTTT
TRBV27	.	TRBJ1-4	.	CASKKGMGTNEKLFF	TGTGCCAGCAAAAAGGGGATGGGAACTAATGAAAAACTGTTTTTT
TRBV5-4	.	TRBJ2-7	TRBD2	CASSLGLAGGEQYF	TGTGCCAGCAGCTTGGGACTAGCGGGAGGAGAGCAGTACTTC
TRBV19	.	TRBJ2-7	TRBD2	CASSMEGGPAYEQYF	TGTGCCAGTAGTATGGAGGGAGGGCCGGCCTACGAGCAGTACTTC
TRBV6-5	once	TRBJ2-7	.	CASSYESGYYEQYF	TGTGCCAGCAGTTACGAGTCAGGATACTACGAGCAGTACTTC
TRBV6-4	few	TRBJ2-2	TRBD1	CASMGQENTGELFF	TGTGCCAGCATGGGACAGGAGAACACCGGGGAGCTGTTTTTT
TRBV10-3	.	TRBJ2-7	TRBD1	CAISSSPGQGTDEQYF	TGTGCCATCAGTAGCTCTCCGGGACAGGGAACGGACGAGCAGTACTTC
TRBV9	.	TRBJ2-2	.	CASSVGNMGGTGELFF	TGTGCCAGCAGCGTAGGGAATATGGGGGGAACCGGGGAGCTGTTTTTT
TRBV27	.	TRBJ2-3	.	CASSPRQWKRDGTQYF	TGTGCCAGCAGCCCCCGACAGTGGAAACGAGATGGTACGCAGTATTTT
TRBV19	.	TRBJ1-2	TRBD1	CASSIGTGSYGYTF	TGTGCCAGTAGTATAGGGACAGGGAGCTATGGCTACACCTTC
TRBV6-4	.	TRBJ2-7	TRBD1	CASSLRQGGSYEQYF	TGTGCCAGCAGCCTTCGACAGGGTGGATCCTACGAGCAGTACTTC
TRBV5-1	few	TRBJ2-3	TRBD2	CASRLTSGDTDTQYF	TGCGCCAGCAGGTTGACTAGCGGTGACACAGATACGCAGTATTTT
TRBV19	.	TRBJ1-4	TRBD1	CASSPPWDRENEKLFF	TGTGCCAGTAGTCCTCCCTGGGACAGAGAGAATGAAAAACTGTTTTTT
TRBV10-3	.	TRBJ2-2	TRBD1	CAISDPGQGDTGELFF	TGTGCCATCAGTGATCCGGGACAGGGGGACACCGGGGAGCTGTTTTTT
TRBV9	.	TRBJ2-7	TRBD1	CASSPGQGNEQYF	TGTGCCAGCAGCCCGGGACAGGGGAACGAGCAGTACTTC
TRBV19	.	TRBJ2-7	TRBD1	CASSMGQTYEDEQYF	TGTGCCAGTAGTATGGGACAGACCTATGAGGACGAGCAGTACTTC
TRBV2	once	TRBJ2-1	.	CASSIAATGSYNEQFF	TGTGCCAGCAGTATAGCGGCAACGGGCTCCTACAATGAGCAGTTCTTC
TRBV6-1	.	TRBJ2-5	.	CASNLQGGRETQYF	TGTGCCAGCAATCTCCAGGGTGGACGAGAGACCCAGTACTTC
TRBV7-6	.	TRBJ2-5	TRBD1	CASRGTDQETQYF	TGTGCCAGCAGGGGGACAGACCAAGAGACCCAGTACTTC
TRBV27	.	TRBJ1-5	.	CASSLSAGNQPQHF	TGTGCCAGCAGTTTATCCGCGGGGAATCAGCCCCAGCATTTT
TRBV29-1	.	TRBJ2-7	TRBD1	CSVEDRAGDRGLYEQHF	TGCAGCGTTGAAGATCGAGCGGGGGACAGGGGATTGTACGAGCAGCACTTC
TRBV5-4	once	TRBJ2-5	.	CASSLSGSQETQYF	TGTGCCAGCAGCTTGTCGGGGTCCCAAGAGACCCAGTACTTC
TRBV21-1	.	TRBJ2-4	.	CASSPTPIAKNIQYF	TGTGCCAGCAGCCCTACCCCAATAGCCAAAAACATTCAGTACTTC
TRBV4-3	.	TRBJ2-3	TRBD2	CASSQGLARGEDTQYF	TGCGCCAGCAGCCAAGGACTAGCGCGAGGAGAAGATACGCAGTATTTT
TRBV7-2	.	TRBJ1-1	TRBD1	CASSLGQGALGSEAFF	TGTGCCAGCAGCTTAGGACAGGGGGCTTTGGGGTCTGAAGCTTTCTTT
TRBV9	.	TRBJ2-3	TRBD2	CASFGASGSTDTQYF	TGTGCCAGCTTTGGGGCTAGCGGGAGCACAGATACGCAGTATTTT
TRBV19	few	TRBJ2-2	.	CASSTYTGELFF	TGTGCCAGTAGTACCTACACCGGGGAGCTGTTTTTT
TRBV6-1	.	TRBJ2-5	.	CASSRDWETQYF	TGTGCCAGCAGTCGAGATTGGGAGACCCAGTACTTC
TRBV10-3	.	TRBJ1-5	.	CAIGGRVSNQPQHF	TGTGCCATTGGAGGGAGGGTAAGCAATCAGCCCCAGCATTTT
TRBV10-3	.	TRBJ2-7	TRBD1	CAIKKNSGQGFSYEQYF	TGTGCCATCAAAAAAAATAGTGGACAGGGGTTCTCCTACGAGCAGTACTTC
TRBV4-1	.	TRBJ2-7	TRBD1	CASSPYGQAYYEQYF	TGCGCCAGCAGCCCCTATGGACAGGCATACTACGAGCAGTACTTC
TRBV6-1	few	TRBJ2-5	TRBD2	CASTQSGGAWETQYF	TGTGCCAGCACCCAAAGCGGGGGGGCCTGGGAGACCCAGTACTTC
TRBV19	.	TRBJ2-1	.	CASTETLEAYNEQFF	TGTGCCAGTACTGAGACTCTCGAGGCCTACAATGAGCAGTTCTTC
TRBV7-2	.	TRBJ2-3	.	CASSLDGGTDTQYF	TGTGCCAGCAGCTTAGACGGGGGAACAGATACGCAGTATTTT
TRBV6-5	.	TRBJ1-1	.	CASSSFGELNTEAFF	TGTGCCAGCAGTTCCTTCGGGGAACTGAACACTGAGGCTTTCTTT
TRBV5-6	.	TRBJ2-1	TRBD1	CASSGPGQGFEQFF	TGTGCCAGCAGCGGCCCGGGACAGGGGTTCGAGCAGTTCTTC
TRBV5-1	.	TRBJ1-5	TRBD1	CASSLGPTGSNQPQHF	TGCGCCAGCAGCTTGGGCCCGACAGGGAGTAATCAGCCCCAGCATTTT
TRBV11-1	.	TRBJ1-4	TRBD1	CASSSRDRGNGEKLFF	TGTGCCAGCAGCTCCCGGGACAGGGGGAATGGTGAAAAACTGTTTTTT
TRBV15	.	TRBJ1-3	TRBD1	CATSSDPTGIGNTIYF	TGTGCCACCAGCAGCGACCCGACAGGGATTGGAAACACCATATATTTT
TRBV27	once	TRBJ1-2	TRBD1	CASSLYETGYGYTF	TGTGCCAGCAGTTTATACGAGACAGGGTACGGCTACACCTTC
TRBV28	.	TRBJ1-2	TRBD1	CASSLGQGNYGYTF	TGTGCCAGCAGTTTAGGACAGGGAAACTATGGCTACACCTTC
TRBV4-3	.	TRBJ1-2	.	CASSQVNSLNYGYTF	TGCGCCAGCAGCCAAGTTAACAGCCTTAACTATGGCTACACCTTC
TRBV4-2	few	TRBJ1-1	TRBD1	CASSPGQVNTEAFF	TGTGCCAGCAGCCCAGGACAGGTGAACACTGAAGCTTTCTTT
TRBV29-1	.	TRBJ1-5	.	CSVGGGQDQPQHF	TGCAGCGTTGGCGGGGGGCAGGATCAGCCCCAGCATTTT
TRBV7-9	few	TRBJ2-7	TRBD1	CASSPGQGQQYF	TGTGCCAGCAGCCCAGGACAGGGACAGCAGTACTTC
TRBV9	.	TRBJ2-1	TRBD2	CASSSLGGARAEQFF	TGTGCCAGCAGCTCCCTCGGGGGGGCGCGGGCCGAGCAGTTCTTC
TRBV7-9	few	TRBJ2-3	TRBD2	CASRNRTSWLNTQYF	TGTGCCAGCAGGAATCGGACTAGCTGGCTGAATACGCAGTATTTT
TRBV5-5	.	TRBJ1-5	.	CASSSDTGPQPQHF	TGTGCCAGCAGCTCGGATACAGGTCCTCAGCCCCAGCATTTT
TRBV4-1	few	TRBJ1-2	.	CAVLAENYGYTF	TGCGCCGTCTTAGCAGAGAACTATGGCTACACCTTC
TRBV5-1	.	TRBJ2-7	TRBD2	CASSLSVRGRDYEQYF	TGCGCCAGCAGCTTGTCGGTTCGAGGGAGGGACTACGAGCAGTACTTC